A single sample is the source of the 7 T cell receptor beta chains below, sequenced in a study of OX40 agonist ivuxolimab in advanced cancers. This table comes from immunoSEQ multiplex PCR, and its TCRdb copy is limited to in-frame clones, with some not included. The sample includes over 60,000 clones, 85% of them seen just once. The starting material was CD4+ or CD8+ T cells sorted from blood, obtained in a trial of the OX40 agonist ivuxolimab. These receptors were collected from an adult with an advanced solid tumor such as melanoma, head and neck, liver or kidney cancer.

The J gene is TRBJ2-2, the V gene TRBV30; 7 bases are a match to TRBD1. The CDR3 loop spans 15 amino acids. Germline V gives CDR1 GTSNPN, CDR2 SVGIG (reference sequence). The V gene end was trimmed by 4 bases and the J gene end by 7 bases; junction bases not matched to a gene: 12. The CDR3 sequence: CAWIRGPGASGELFF. As DNA, the CDR3 is TGTGCCTGGATAAGGGGGCCAGGGGCGAGCGGGGAGCTGTTTTTT.

V gene TRBV9 combines with J gene TRBJ1-4, with unresolved D. Trimming pared 6 bases from V and 2 bases from J, leaving 11 bases between. The length of the CDR3 is 14 residues. In germline, CDR1 is SGDLS, CDR2 YYNGEE. The CDR3 is CASTMGTTNEKLFF. For the CDR3, the DNA is TGTGCCAGCACCATGGGAACGACTAATGAAAAACTGTTTTTT.

The rearrangement joins TRBV29-1 to TRBJ1-3; D possibly corresponds to TRBD1 (5 bases). The germline CDR1 and CDR2 sequences are SQVTM and ANQGSEA. V was shortened by 3 bases and J by 4 bases, with 10 bases between the two germline ends. This CDR3 spans 13 amino acids. CDR3 nucleotide sequence: TGCAGCGTTGATGAGGGGAGGGGAAACACCATATATTTT. The encoded protein is CSVDEGRGNTIYF.

This chain joins TRBV9 and TRBJ2-7; 10 nucleotides agree with TRBD1. The CDR3 spans 16 residues. The trim removed 2 bases at V and 2 bases at J, leaving 7 bases unmatched. The germline V gene has CDR1 SGDLS and CDR2 YYNGEE. The CDR3 region has the DNA TGTGCCAGCAGCGTGGGACAGGGGATGATCCCCTACGAGCAGTACTTC. Encoded protein: CASSVGQGMIPYEQYF.

The J gene is TRBJ1-1, the V gene TRBV5-1, with D uncertain. Trimming shortened V by 0 bases and J by 3 bases, and 12 bases separated the two germline ends. This CDR3 is 15 amino acids long. CDR1 and CDR2 from the germline V gene are SGHRS and YFSETQ. CDR3 nucleotide sequence: TGCGCCAGCAGCTTGGTTTCACTCCTGGACACTGAAGCTTTCTTT. Translating gives CASSLVSLLDTEAFF.

This clone was observed many times. The chain couples TRBV4-1 to TRBJ2-4; D not resolved. The CDR3 is made up of 15 amino acids. CDR1 MGHRA and CDR2 YSYEKL come from the germline V gene. Trimming pared 1 base from V and 7 bases from J, leaving 14 bases between. The CDR3 DNA reads TGCGCCAGCAGCCAAGTCGTGGAGTCGAGGAACATTCAGTACTTC. Translated: CASSQVVESRNIQYF.

The rearrangement uses TRBV10-3 and TRBJ2-7, with D perhaps TRBD2 (5 bases). V lost 4 bases, J lost 6 bases, and 13 bases lay in between. The CDR3 consists of 13 residues. Germline V gene data show CDR1 as ENHRY and CDR2 as SYGVKD. CDR3 residues: CAISVTESGEQYF. The CDR3 coding sequence is TGTGCCATCAGTGTCACGGAAAGCGGCGAGCAGTACTTC.